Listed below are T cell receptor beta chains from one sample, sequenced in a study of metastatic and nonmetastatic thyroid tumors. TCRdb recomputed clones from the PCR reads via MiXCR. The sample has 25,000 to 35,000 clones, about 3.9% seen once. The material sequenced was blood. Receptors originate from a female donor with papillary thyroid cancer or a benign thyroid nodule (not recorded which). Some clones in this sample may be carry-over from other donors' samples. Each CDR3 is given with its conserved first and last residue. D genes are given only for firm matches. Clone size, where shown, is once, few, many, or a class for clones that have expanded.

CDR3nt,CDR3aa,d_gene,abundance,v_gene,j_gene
TGTGCCAGCAGCGGACAGAATTCACCCCTCCACTTT,CASSGQNSPLHF,-,many,TRBV9,TRBJ1-6
TGTGCCAGCAGCTCCTTAGCTACCGGACTAGCACAAAATCGGTGGCAGTTCTTC,CASSSLATGLAQNRWQFF,TRBD2,-,TRBV28,TRBJ2-1
TGCAGTGCGAAGCGGGATTCCTGGGAGCAGTACTTC,CSAKRDSWEQYF,TRBD2,-,TRBV20-1,TRBJ2-7
TGTGCCAGCACTAGAAGTAGGGGTTACGAGCAGTACTTC,CASTRSRGYEQYF,-,-,TRBV6-2/TRBV6-3,TRBJ2-7
TGCAGTGCTTACCACCGGGGGTTTAACTATGGCTACACCTTC,CSAYHRGFNYGYTF,-,-,TRBV20-1,TRBJ1-2
TGCAGTGCGGGAGTTATCACATCAAGAGATACGCAGTATTTT,CSAGVITSRDTQYF,-,few,TRBV20-1,TRBJ2-3
TGTGCCAGCCGCCTCGGAGGGTCTAATCAACCCGAGCATTTT,CASRLGGSNQPEHF,-,-,TRBV28,TRBJ1-5
TGTGCCAGCAGTGCAGGGGGCGAGAGCACCGGGGAGCTGTTTTTT,CASSAGGESTGELFF,TRBD1,-,TRBV2,TRBJ2-2
TGTGCCAGCAGTTACACAAGGACCGCGCAAGCCATATATTTT,CASSYTRTAQAIYF,-,few,TRBV6-5,TRBJ1-3
TGCGCCAGCAGGGAGGACCGGGCCTACGAGCAGTACTTC,CASREDRAYEQYF,-,few,TRBV5-1,TRBJ2-7
TGCGCCAGCATGCCGGGACAGTGGAATTCACCCCTCCACTTT,CASMPGQWNSPLHF,TRBD1,many,TRBV10-2,TRBJ1-6
TGTGCCAGCAGTTACTCGGGACTAGCGGGCGTCTACAATGAGCAGTTCTTC,CASSYSGLAGVYNEQFF,TRBD2,-,TRBV2,TRBJ2-1
TGTGCCAGCCGCCGGACAGGGGATTCCTATAATTCACCCCTCCACTTT,CASRRTGDSYNSPLHF,TRBD1,-,TRBV9,TRBJ1-6
TGTGCCAACCTCCCTCTGGGGGCGGGTGAAAAACTGTTTTTT,CANLPLGAGEKLFF,-,few,TRBV27,TRBJ1-4
TGTGCCAGCAGTATTCCGGGACAGGACAATGAGCAGTTCTTC,CASSIPGQDNEQFF,TRBD1,few,TRBV6-1,TRBJ2-1
TGTGCCAGCAGCCGGGGGACAGGGGGCGCGGAGCAGTACTTC,CASSRGTGGAEQYF,TRBD1,medium-sized,TRBV28,TRBJ2-7
TGTGCCAGTGGACAGGGGGCTAGCCTATTTTCACCCCTCCACTTT,CASGQGASLFSPLHF,TRBD1,-,TRBV6-1,TRBJ1-6
TGTGCCAGCAGCGGGACTAGCCCTTTCTTC,CASSGTSPFF,TRBD2,few,TRBV25-1,TRBJ2-1
TGTGCCAGCAGTAGGACCCACGGCCCTGAGACCCAGTACTTC,CASSRTHGPETQYF,-,many,TRBV28,TRBJ2-5
TGTGCCAGCAGCCTAAGACAGGGAGAAGCTTTCTTT,CASSLRQGEAFF,TRBD1,-,TRBV6-2/TRBV6-3,TRBJ1-1
TGTGCCAGCAGTGACAGCGGGAGGGCCGTCAGAGCCTACAATGAGCAGTTCTTC,CASSDSGRAVRAYNEQFF,TRBD2,medium-sized,TRBV6-1,TRBJ2-1
TGTGCCAGCAGACCCGGGACAGGGGGATCAGATACGCAGTATTTT,CASRPGTGGSDTQYF,TRBD1,many,TRBV11-3,TRBJ2-3
TGTGCCAGTAGTATGTGGCAGCAAGAGACCCAGTACTTC,CASSMWQQETQYF,-,many,TRBV19,TRBJ2-5
TGTGCCTGGAGCGTACAGGGGTTCAATTCACCCCTCCACTTT,CAWSVQGFNSPLHF,TRBD1,many,TRBV30,TRBJ1-6
TGTGCCAGCAGCCCCCGTCGGGTAGCGGGAGGCCTCTCCTACGAGCAGTACTTC,CASSPRRVAGGLSYEQYF,TRBD2,-,TRBV7-2,TRBJ2-7